Each of the 25 T cell receptor beta chains below was sequenced from the same sample in a study of blood T cells in healthy people across ages. Primers used in a second PCR of roughly 7 to 12 cycles were a sample-barcoded 5' primer and a J-beta primer mix. TCRdb analysed the 5' RACE reads with MiXCR anew, one entry per CDR3 protein. The repertoire holds 1.5 million to 2 million distinct CDR3 sequences, with 49% as singletons. Sequenced sample: blood. The receptors here all came from a woman aged 40 to 49 in good health.

This clonotype was detected only a few times. V usage is TRBV5-6 and J usage is TRBJ2-3; D not certain. The CDR3 runs 15 residues. The germline gives CDR1 SGHDT, CDR2 YYEEEE. The V end lost 1 base, the J end lost 1 base, and 10 bases lay between the germline ends. This CDR3 reads CASSLLGMGTDTQYF. The CDR3 region has the DNA TGTGCCAGCAGCTTGTTGGGGATGGGCACAGATACGCAGTATTTT.

A few counts support this clonotype. The chain joins TRBV5-1 to TRBJ2-3; TRBD1 might be the D (8 bases). The CDR3 consists of 16 residues. The V end was cut by 5 bases, the J end by 2 bases, with 18 bases between. CDR1 and CDR2 from the germline V gene are SGHRS and YFSETQ. In DNA form, the CDR3 reads TGCGCCAGCAGTCCCAACAGGGGGACTACCACAGATACGCAGTATTTT. The encoded protein is CASSPNRGTTTDTQYF.

This clonotype occurred once. The chain uses TRBV28 and TRBJ2-7; 7 bases agree with TRBD1. Germline CDR1 and CDR2: MDHEN and SYDVKM. The V and J ends lost 5 bases and 0 bases, in that order; junction bases with no gene match: 10. This CDR3 spans 16 amino acids. CDR3 region: CASSETGYGVSYEQYF. CDR3 nucleotide sequence: TGTGCCAGCAGTGAGACAGGGTATGGGGTCTCCTACGAGCAGTACTTC.

CDR3 protein: CASSPRLAGDAAWLDEQFF. CDR3 DNA sequence: TGCGCCAGCAGCCCACGACTAGCGGGGGACGCCGCCTGGTTGGATGAGCAGTTCTTC. The gene calls are TRBV4-3 and TRBJ2-1; 12 bases agree with TRBD2. CDR1 and CDR2 from the germline V gene are LGHNA and YSLEER. The CDR3 is 19 residues long. Unmatched junction bases numbered 18, after V lost 4 bases and J lost 8 bases.

This clonotype was counted only a few times. The CDR3 sequence: CASSERAGTLYNEQFF. CDR3 bases: TGCGCCAGCAGTGAGAGGGCCGGGACACTCTACAATGAGCAGTTCTTC. This chain uses TRBV10-1 with TRBJ2-1, with D possibly being TRBD1 (6 bases). The CDR3 has 16 amino acids. Per germline, CDR1 WNHNN and CDR2 SYGVQD (reference sequence). V gave up 2 bases and J gave up 3 bases, with 14 bases separating them.

This clonotype was seen a handful of times. The V and J genes are TRBV25-1 and TRBJ2-5; 7 bases align to TRBD1. Trimming removed 1 base from V and 1 base from J; junction bases left unmatched: 3. The CDR3 is 15 amino acids. Germline V gene sequence: CDR1 MGHDK, CDR2 SYGVNS. The CDR3 sequence: CASSELGTAQETQYF. The CDR3 nucleotides read TGTGCCAGCAGTGAATTGGGGACAGCCCAAGAGACCCAGTACTTC.

Of note for this clonotype: A much larger clone sits a single nucleotide away, making a read error possible. This chain links TRBV7-2 with TRBJ2-3; D not certain. The CDR3 is made up of 14 amino acids. Germline lookup yields CDR1 SGHTA and CDR2 FQGNSA. The CDR3 bases are TGTGCCTGCAGCTTAGTGTACGGCGCAGATACGCAGTATTTT. This gives the protein CACSLVYGADTQYF.

This clonotype was observed a few times. The chain carries TRBV5-5 and TRBJ2-3; a weak D match, TRBD1 (5 bases). V was pared by 0 bases and J by 2 bases, with 10 bases between. The germline gives CDR1 SGHKS, CDR2 YYEKEE (reference sequence). The CDR3 covers 15 residues. The CDR3 DNA follows: TGTGCCAGCAGCTTGGCCGACAGATCCACAGATACGCAGTATTTT. Amino acids: CASSLADRSTDTQYF. Full variable domain (missing parts from reference TRBV5-5 and TRBJ2-3): DAGVTQSPTHLIKTRGQQVTLRCSPISGHKSVSWYQQVLGQGPQFIFQYYEKEERGRGNFPDRFSARQFPNYSSELNVNALLLGDSALYLCASSLADRSTDTQYFGPGTRLTVL.

V and J are TRBV4-3 and TRBJ1-4, with a weak D call TRBD1 (5 bases). The CDR3 has 15 residues. With 0 bases removed from V and 9 bases from J, the gap between germline ends came to 14 bases. Looked up from germline, CDR1 is LGHNA and CDR2 is YSLEER. The CDR3 DNA is TGCGCCAGCAGCCAAGATCCAGGGTTGCGGCAAAAACTGTTTTTT. Encoded protein: CASSQDPGLRQKLFF.

The J gene is TRBJ2-4, the V gene TRBV7-9; D remains unclear. In germline, CDR1 is SEHNR, CDR2 FQNEAQ (reference sequence). The V end lost 3 bases, the J end lost 1 base, and 10 bases lay between the germline ends. There are 15 residues in the CDR3. CDR3 residues: CASSFAEAAKNIQYF. CDR3 sequence (DNA): TGTGCCAGCAGCTTCGCCGAGGCGGCCAAAAACATTCAGTACTTC.

The sample holds a few counts of this clonotype. This chain uses TRBV11-2 with TRBJ2-3; the D gene is possibly TRBD2 (5 bases). V was shortened by 1 base and J by 4 bases, with 15 bases between the two germline ends. CDR1 and CDR2 (germline): SGHAT, FQNNGV. The CDR3 has 16 residues. The DNA of the CDR3 is TGTGCCAGCAGCTTAGTCAGCGGCTCGGGTCCAGATACGCAGTATTTT. It codes for CASSLVSGSGPDTQYF.

This clonotype was recorded many times. The V and J genes are TRBV20-1 and TRBJ2-5, with D possibly TRBD2 on 5 matching bases. The CDR3 loop spans 12 amino acids. V lost 6 bases and J lost 2, with 10 bases in between. Germline V lookup: CDR1 DFQATT, CDR2 SNEGSKA (reference sequence). CDR3 residues: CSAGEVQETQYF. The CDR3 DNA sequence: TGCAGTGCCGGGGAAGTTCAAGAGACCCAGTACTTC.

Only a few counts were recorded for this clonotype. The V gene is TRBV7-8, the J gene TRBJ1-5; TRBD1 might be the D (5 bases). Germline values: CDR1 SGHVS, CDR2 FQNEAQ. V shed 5 bases and J shed 0 bases, with 14 bases lying between them. This CDR3 spans 16 amino acids. The DNA for the CDR3 is TGTGCCAGCAGCCCCGGGACGGCAAATAGCAATCAGCCCCAGCATTTT. Its translation is CASSPGTANSNQPQHF.

To note about this clonotype: One end of the junction varies from germline; a read error may be responsible. CDR3 coding DNA: TGTGCCACAAGCAGGATGACAGGGGTCACTGAAAAACTGTTTTTT. It yields the protein CATSRMTGVTEKLFF. The chain recombines TRBV15 with TRBJ1-4, with 8 bases that match TRBD1. The length of the CDR3 is 15 residues. Germline CDR1 and CDR2: LNHNV and YYDKDF (reference sequence).

The V gene is TRBV2, the J gene TRBJ1-2; TRBD1 matches at 7 bases. CDR1 is SNHLY and CDR2 is FYNNEI in the germline V gene. V shed 6 bases, J shed 2 bases, and the junction held 18 bases outside the gene matches. This CDR3 is built from 18 residues. CDR3 in amino acids: CASSPMGTIMDRNYGYTF. The DNA for the CDR3 is TGTGCCAGCAGCCCGATGGGGACGATTATGGACAGGAACTATGGCTACACCTTC.

The rearrangement uses TRBV28 and TRBJ2-3; weak D call: TRBD2 (6 bases). Trimming stripped 7 bases from V and 1 base from J, with 18 bases between. This CDR3 spans 16 amino acids. Germline V lookup: CDR1 MDHEN, CDR2 SYDVKM. CDR3 residues: CASTPGTGVGTDTQYF. The CDR3 DNA is TGTGCCAGCACCCCTGGGACTGGAGTCGGCACAGATACGCAGTATTTT. Using reference TRBV28 and TRBJ2-3 for the parts outside the CDR3, the full variable domain is DVKVTQSSRYLVKRTGEKVFLECVQDMDHENMFWYRQDPGLGLRLIYFSYDVKMKEKGDIPEGYSVSREKKERFSLILESASTNQTSMYLCASTPGTGVGTDTQYFGPGTRLTVL.

This clonotype was counted a few times. V usage is TRBV20-1 and J usage is TRBJ2-5; 7 positions agree with TRBD2. The J call could be wrong; TRBJ2-7 is a better fit for the DNA end. This CDR3 spans 14 amino acids. CDR1 is DFQATT and CDR2 is SNEGSKA in the germline V gene (reference sequence). CDR3 amino acids: CSAPPGGRGFEQYF. As DNA, the CDR3 is TGCAGTGCTCCCCCGGGGGGAAGAGGGTTCGAGCAGTACTTC.

This clonotype occurred a few times. The rearrangement uses TRBV29-1 and TRBJ2-5; D might be TRBD2 (6 bases). The CDR3 loop spans 15 amino acids. Germline loops: CDR1 SQVTM, CDR2 ANQGSEA. Trimming took off 4 bases at V and 1 base at J, with 16 bases between the two ends. CDR3 protein: CSVGSSGWIQETQYF. The CDR3 DNA is TGCAGCGTTGGGAGTAGCGGCTGGATCCAAGAGACCCAGTACTTC.

This clonotype has only a few counts. The chain recombines TRBV7-2 with TRBJ1-5; 8 positions match TRBD1. The CDR3 has 14 residues. The J segment lost 6 bases and the V segment lost 7 bases, leaving 8 bases of the junction unmatched. CDR1 is SGHTA, CDR2 FQGNSA, per germline. CDR3 protein: CASNPTGGGQPQHF. The CDR3 DNA is TGTGCCAGCAACCCCACAGGGGGTGGTCAGCCCCAGCATTTT.

The V call is TRBV11-1, the J call TRBJ1-1, with 7 bases aligning to TRBD1. Germline V lookup: CDR1 SGHAT, CDR2 FQDESV (reference sequence). The CDR3 loop spans 15 amino acids. The junction had 5 bases not matched to a gene; V was cut back by 2 bases and J by 2 bases. In DNA, the CDR3 is TGTGCCAGCAGCTTATACAGGGGAGGAAACACTGAAGCTTTCTTT. This encodes CASSLYRGGNTEAFF.

This clonotype was observed a few times. The chain is built from TRBV6-5 and TRBJ2-5, with 8 nucleotides matching TRBD2. J gave up 2 bases and V 6 bases, and 11 bases lay outside the gene matches. This CDR3 has 16 amino acids. Germline V lookup: CDR1 MNHEY, CDR2 SVGAGI. CDR3 region: CASRHGGEREQETQYF. The CDR3 DNA reads as TGTGCCAGCAGACACGGGGGGGAAAGAGAACAAGAGACCCAGTACTTC.

This clonotype has a handful of counts. The chain has TRBV21-1 and TRBJ2-4. TRBV21-1 is labeled a pseudogene. CDR3 length: 16 residues. The DNA for the CDR3 is TGTGCCAGCAGCAAAGGATCAGACCTAGCCAAAAACATTCAGTACTTC. Amino acid sequence: CASSKGSDLAKNIQYF.

This clonotype was counted at least ten times. This chain links TRBV24-1 with TRBJ2-4, with TRBD1 identical over 9 bases. CDR1 and CDR2 (germline): KGHDR, SFDVKD. Trimming took 5 bases from V and 8 from J; bases not matched to a gene: 9. CDR3 length: 15 residues. CDR3 bases: TGTGCCACCAGTGTTGGTGGGACAGGGTTTGACATTCAGTACTTC. Protein sequence: CATSVGGTGFDIQYF.

This clonotype has a single count. The V call is TRBV7-9, the J call TRBJ2-5, with a weak D call TRBD2 (6 bases). The CDR3 has 15 residues. Germline CDR1 is SEHNR and CDR2 is FQNEAQ (reference sequence). Trimming pared 0 bases from V and 11 bases from J, leaving 19 bases between. CDR3 amino acids: CASSLAGSYGGEQYF. The CDR3 DNA is TGTGCCAGCAGCTTAGCTGGGTCATACGGGGGAGAGCAGTACTTC.

This rearrangement joins TRBV6-2 or TRBV6-3 to TRBJ2-3; D is unclear. Deletions cut 4 bases from V and 7 bases from J, with 15 bases between. Germline V gene lookup returns CDR1 MNHEY and CDR2 SVGEGT. The CDR3 totals 14 residues. The DNA for the CDR3 is TGTGCCAGCAGTTCGCACTACAGTAGCTATACGCAGTATTTT. Its protein is CASSSHYSSYTQYF.